The rows below give T cell receptor beta chains drawn from one sample of a study of blood T cells in healthy people across ages. TCRdb re-called the 5' RACE reads with MiXCR, one entry per CDR3 protein. The sample yields fewer than 1.5 million distinct CDR3 sequences, roughly 45% seen once. The specimen sequenced was blood. These receptors came from a woman aged 18-29 years in good health. The CDR3 runs from the conserved cysteine through the conserved F or W. Each record gives: J gene, D gene, clone size, V gene, CDR3 protein, CDR3 DNA. The D gene is left open where the match is weak. Size is stated for part of the rows, as once, few or many counts, or as a class when the clone is expanded.

>TRBJ2-3|.|.|TRBV20-1
CSANLGTQYF
TGCAGTGCCAATCTGGGTACGCAGTATTTT
>TRBJ2-5|TRBD2|.|TRBV20-1
CSAFAGVQETQYF
TGCAGTGCATTCGCGGGGGTCCAAGAGACCCAGTACTTC
>TRBJ2-1|.|.|TRBV25-1
CASSVADSWSYNEQFF
TGTGCCAGCAGTGTAGCGGACTCATGGTCCTACAATGAGCAGTTCTTC
>TRBJ2-7|TRBD1|few|TRBV5-1
CASSSGQGGTYEQYF
TGTGCCAGCAGTTCCGGACAGGGTGGAACCTACGAGCAGTACTTC
>TRBJ2-3|.|many|TRBV29-1
CSVEGDRGLRQYF
TGCAGCGTTGAAGGAGACAGGGGACTAAGGCAGTATTTT
>TRBJ2-7|TRBD1|.|TRBV27
CASSFDREFYEQYF
TGTGCCAGCAGTTTTGACAGGGAGTTCTACGAGCAGTACTTC
>TRBJ1-1|TRBD1|.|TRBV6-5
CASSRVTGGTEAFF
TGTGCCAGCAGCCGTGTGACAGGGGGCACTGAAGCTTTCTTT
>TRBJ2-5|TRBD1|.|TRBV5-6
CASSLSGTAPSYGQYF
TGTGCCAGCAGCTTGTCGGGGACAGCGCCCTCCTACGGGCAGTACTTC
>TRBJ2-1|TRBD2|.|TRBV6-1
CASSEKPRTSGAANEQFF
TGTGCCAGCAGTGAAAAGCCCCGGACTAGCGGGGCGGCCAATGAGCAGTTCTTC
>TRBJ2-7|.|many|TRBV6-1
CASSEVAGEGYEQYF
TGTGCCAGCAGTGAAGTCGCAGGAGAGGGTTACGAGCAGTACTTC
>TRBJ2-1|.|few|TRBV2
CASSDSEQFF
TGTGCCAGCAGTGATAGTGAGCAGTTCTTC
>TRBJ2-1|.|few|TRBV9
CASSVDPGPTTEQFF
TGTGCCAGCAGCGTAGATCCCGGACCCACCACTGAGCAGTTCTTC
>TRBJ2-2|TRBD1|few|TRBV3-1
CARRPGQQNTGELFF
TGTGCCAGAAGACCGGGACAGCAGAACACCGGGGAGCTGTTTTTT
>TRBJ2-7|TRBD2|few|TRBV12-5
CASAPGLAVSYEQYF
TGTGCTAGTGCCCCGGGGCTAGCGGTCTCCTACGAGCAGTACTTC
>TRBJ2-1|TRBD2|.|TRBV20-1
CSAIRASGRSEQFF
TGCAGTGCTATCCGGGCTAGCGGGAGGTCTGAGCAGTTCTTC
>TRBJ2-4|TRBD2|.|TRBV4-1
CASSRTSGGFDKNIQYF
TGCGCCAGCAGCCGGACTAGCGGGGGGTTCGACAAAAACATTCAGTACTTC
>TRBJ2-1|.|.|TRBV4-1
CASSTREGNEQFF
TGCGCCAGCAGCACCCGAGAGGGCAATGAGCAGTTCTTC
>TRBJ2-3|.|.|TRBV4-1
CASSQGVGVGADTQYF
TGCGCCAGCAGCCAGGGGGTGGGGGTTGGCGCAGATACGCAGTATTTT
>TRBJ1-4|.|.|TRBV2
CASLARGRNEKLFF
TGTGCCAGCCTAGCGAGGGGTCGGAATGAAAAACTGTTTTTT
>TRBJ1-2|.|once|TRBV12-3/TRBV12-4
CASSLVGAGATGYTF
TGTGCCAGCAGTTTAGTTGGGGCCGGGGCTACCGGCTACACCTTC
>TRBJ1-1|.|once|TRBV20-1
CSAPRWEGAEAFF
TGCAGTGCTCCCCGGTGGGAGGGGGCTGAAGCTTTCTTT
>TRBJ2-3|TRBD2|.|TRBV5-1
CASSLNAGGTTDTQYF
TGCGCCAGCAGCTTGAATGCGGGAGGGACCACAGATACGCAGTATTTT